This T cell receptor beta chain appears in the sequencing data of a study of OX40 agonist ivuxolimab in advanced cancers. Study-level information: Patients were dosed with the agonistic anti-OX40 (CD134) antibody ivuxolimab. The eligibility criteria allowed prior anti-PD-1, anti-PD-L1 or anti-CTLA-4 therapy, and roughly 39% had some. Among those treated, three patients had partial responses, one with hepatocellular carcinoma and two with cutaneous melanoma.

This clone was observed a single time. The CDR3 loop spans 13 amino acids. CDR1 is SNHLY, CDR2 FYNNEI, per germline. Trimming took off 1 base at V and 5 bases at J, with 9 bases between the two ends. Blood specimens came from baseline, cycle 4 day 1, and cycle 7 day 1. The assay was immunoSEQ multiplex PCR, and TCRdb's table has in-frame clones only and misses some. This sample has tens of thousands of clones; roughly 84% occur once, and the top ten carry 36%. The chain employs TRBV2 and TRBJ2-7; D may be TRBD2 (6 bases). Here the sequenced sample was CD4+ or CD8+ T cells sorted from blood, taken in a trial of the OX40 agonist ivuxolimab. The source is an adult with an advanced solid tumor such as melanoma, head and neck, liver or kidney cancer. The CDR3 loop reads CASSEGGRNEQYF. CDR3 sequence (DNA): TGTGCCAGCAGTGAAGGTGGGAGGAACGAGCAGTACTTC.